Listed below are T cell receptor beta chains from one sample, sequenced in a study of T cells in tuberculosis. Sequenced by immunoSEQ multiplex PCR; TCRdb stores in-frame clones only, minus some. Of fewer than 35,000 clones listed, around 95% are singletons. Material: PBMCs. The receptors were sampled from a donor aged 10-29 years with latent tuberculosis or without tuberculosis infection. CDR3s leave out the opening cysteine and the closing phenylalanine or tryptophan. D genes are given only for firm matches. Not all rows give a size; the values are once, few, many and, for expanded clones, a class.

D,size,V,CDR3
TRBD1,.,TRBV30,AWSPGTGFEKLF
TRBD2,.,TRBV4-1,ASSPRGGEESDNEQF
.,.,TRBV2,ASRVNGNQETQY
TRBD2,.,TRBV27,ASSLTSGRALLTGANVLT
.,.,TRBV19,ASRATVYGYT
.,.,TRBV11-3,ASSLGPENTEAF
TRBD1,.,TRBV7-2,ASSLSRTGGLEAF
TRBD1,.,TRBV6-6,ASSYTTDRGNDTQY
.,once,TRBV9,ASSVTGEGFGQY
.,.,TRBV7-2,ASSLEGGTDTQY
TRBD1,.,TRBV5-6,ASSWGQSSYEQY
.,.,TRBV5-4,ASSLFAGARGTGELF
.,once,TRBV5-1,ASSLTRPNTGELF
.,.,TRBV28,ASNQGNEQF
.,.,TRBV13,ASSLGSGHPNTGELF
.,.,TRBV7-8,ASSLVPFTASLPDTQY
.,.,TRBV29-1,SVERGRGDTQY
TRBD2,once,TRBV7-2,ASSIASGGHYNEQF
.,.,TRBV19,ASSHRGREQPQH
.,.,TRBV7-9,ASSLGGGNTEAF
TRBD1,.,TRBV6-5,ASSYSWTGSPHEQY
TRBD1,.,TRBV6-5,ASRARDSNYGYT
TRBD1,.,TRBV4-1,ASSQGQGETTIY
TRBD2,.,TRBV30,AWSSGTSGPSTDTQY
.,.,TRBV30,AWSKPNTEAF
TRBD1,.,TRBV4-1,ASSQDTHRGKDSPLH
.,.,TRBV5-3,ARSLDVGDTQY
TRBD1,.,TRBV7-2,ASSPGTGLSYNSPLH
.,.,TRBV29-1,SARVSTEAF
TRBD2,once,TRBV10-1,ASIIRGTSGISTDTQY
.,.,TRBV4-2,ASSQGDFSYEQY
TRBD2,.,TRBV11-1,ASSLVGTSTPPGETQY
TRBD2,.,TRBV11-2,ASSLVTSGGRYYEQY
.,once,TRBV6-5,ASSSTAYEQY
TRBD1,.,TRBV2,ASRGRQGSNEKLF
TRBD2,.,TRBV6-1,ASSRGVEYEQY
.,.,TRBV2,ASRLGSGNEQF